These T cell receptor beta chains were read from a single sample in a study of human T cells and chemical hapten exposure. Each CDR3 protein is one row after TCRdb ran MiXCR on the RACE reads. The sample lists about 82,000 distinct CDR3 sequences; 13% were seen once. The sample consisted of whole blood, taken in connection with sensitization to the hapten diphenylcyclopropenone (DPC). The receptor set was obtained from a woman aged 45-65 years with alopecia areata. Some clones in this sample may be carry-over from other donors' samples. The CDR3 runs from the conserved cysteine through the conserved F or W. A D gene is named only where the DNA matches it firmly. The size of a clone is reported for some rows only, either as once, few or many, or as a class for expanded clones.

J	V	size	D	CDR3	DNA
TRBJ2-3	TRBV5-1	few	.	CASTSGQLPDTQYF	TGCGCCAGCACCTCCGGACAGTTGCCAGATACGCAGTATTTT
TRBJ2-1	TRBV7-2	.	TRBD2	CASSLEAGREQFF	TGTGCCAGCAGCCTCGAAGCGGGAAGGGAGCAGTTCTTC
TRBJ2-2	TRBV5-1	.	.	CASSPGLSNTGELFF	TGCGCCAGCAGCCCGGGACTGAGTAACACCGGGGAGCTGTTTTTT
TRBJ2-1	TRBV11-2	few	TRBD2	CASSLSGTSLHEQFF	TGTGCCAGCAGCCTTTCCGGGACTAGTTTGCATGAGCAGTTCTTC
TRBJ1-5	TRBV11-2	many	.	CASSFSSADQPQHF	TGTGCCAGCAGCTTTTCGTCAGCAGATCAGCCCCAGCATTTT
TRBJ2-1	TRBV2	.	TRBD2	CASRVAGDGNEQFF	TGTGCCAGTCGAGTAGCGGGAGATGGCAATGAGCAGTTCTTC
TRBJ1-5	TRBV28	few	.	CAARGGNQPQHF	TGTGCCGCCAGGGGAGGCAATCAGCCCCAGCATTTT
TRBJ2-2	TRBV6-5	many	TRBD2	CATGLAGSTGELFF	TGTGCCACAGGACTAGCGGGATCCACCGGGGAGCTGTTTTTT
TRBJ2-1	TRBV5-1	.	.	CASSPKLGPGHNEQFF	TGCGCCAGCAGCCCGAAACTAGGGCCGGGCCACAATGAGCAGTTCTTC
TRBJ2-1	TRBV9	few	.	CASSGSGYNEQFF	TGTGCCAGCAGCGGGAGCGGATACAATGAGCAGTTCTTC
TRBJ1-4	TRBV20-1	many	.	CSASPPRSHEKLFF	TGCAGTGCTAGCCCCCCTCGCAGTCATGAAAAACTGTTTTTT
TRBJ2-3	TRBV10-3	many	.	CAITTGPGTSDTQYF	TGTGCCATCACCACCGGTCCCGGTACCTCAGATACGCAGTATTTT
TRBJ2-5	TRBV7-6	many	.	CASSLDIVLVGETQYF	TGTGCCAGCAGCTTAGATATCGTCCTAGTTGGAGAGACCCAGTACTTC
TRBJ2-1	TRBV20-1	few	.	CSTHQRLDYNEQFF	TGCAGTACCCACCAGCGGTTAGACTACAATGAGCAGTTCTTC
TRBJ1-2	TRBV18	many	TRBD1	CASSPEIDREGRGYTF	TGTGCCAGCTCACCAGAAATAGACAGGGAAGGAAGGGGCTACACCTTC
TRBJ1-2	TRBV3-1	many	.	CASSQAGAGYTF	TGTGCCAGCAGCCAAGCAGGGGCAGGCTACACCTTC
TRBJ2-6	TRBV7-2	.	TRBD1	CASSSRTGDSGANVLTF	TGTGCCAGCAGCTCCCGGACAGGGGACTCTGGGGCCAACGTCCTGACTTTC
TRBJ1-1	TRBV20-1	many	.	CSASRTNTEAFF	TGCAGTGCTAGCCGAACAAACACTGAAGCTTTCTTT
TRBJ2-2	TRBV2	few	TRBD1	CASSAGTGVLANTGELFF	TGTGCCAGCAGTGCCGGGACAGGGGTCCTCGCGAACACCGGGGAGCTGTTTTTT
TRBJ2-3	TRBV7-2	.	TRBD2	CASSRRRLADTQYF	TGTGCCAGCAGCCGCCGGAGACTAGCGGATACGCAGTATTTT
TRBJ2-3	TRBV6-4	.	TRBD2	CASSYEAGAGDTQYF	TGTGCCAGCAGCTACGAAGCGGGAGCGGGAGATACGCAGTATTTT
TRBJ1-2	TRBV7-2	.	.	CASSPVGENYGYTF	TGTGCCAGCAGCCCCGTAGGAGAGAACTATGGCTACACCTTC
TRBJ2-6	TRBV21-1	few	.	CASSKRESSGANVLTF	TGTGCCAGCAGCAAAAGGGAGTCCTCTGGGGCCAACGTCCTGACTTTC
TRBJ1-5	TRBV7-8	.	TRBD1	CASSQGDRGLGQPQHF	TGTGCCAGCAGCCAGGGAGACAGGGGGTTGGGGCAGCCCCAGCATTTT
TRBJ1-4	TRBV5-1	.	.	CASSFGATNEKLFF	TGCGCCAGCAGCTTTGGAGCAACTAATGAAAAACTGTTTTTT
TRBJ2-1	TRBV11-3	.	.	CASSLDTGLQQFF	TGTGCCAGCAGCTTAGATACTGGCTTACAGCAGTTCTTC
TRBJ1-4	TRBV19	few	.	CASSSRPGTVPKLFF	TGTGCCAGTAGTAGTCGTCCCGGGACGGTCCCGAAACTGTTTTTT
TRBJ2-3	TRBV7-9	many	.	CASSFMGTGDTQYF	TGTGCCAGCAGCTTCATGGGGACCGGTGATACGCAGTATTTT
TRBJ1-2	TRBV7-9	many	.	CASSSSGLPGRGYTF	TGTGCCAGCAGCTCTTCGGGACTGCCTGGTCGGGGCTACACCTTC
TRBJ2-7	TRBV7-6	many	.	CASSKTGTFPYEQYF	TGTGCCAGCAGCAAAACCGGGACTTTCCCCTACGAGCAGTACTTC
TRBJ2-1	TRBV14	many	.	CASSPGAHNEQFF	TGTGCCAGCAGCCCCGGGGCCCACAATGAGCAGTTCTTC
TRBJ2-5	TRBV5-1	few	.	CASSLPSETQYF	TGCGCCAGCAGCTTACCCTCTGAGACCCAGTACTTC
TRBJ2-7	TRBV3-1	few	.	CASSQVTLANEQYF	TGTGCCAGCAGCCAAGTCACCCTCGCGAACGAGCAGTACTTC